This passage covers 3 T cell receptor beta chains from one sample sequenced in a study of blood T cells in healthy people across ages. Using a J-beta primer mix together with a sample-barcoded 5' primer, a second PCR was run for roughly 6 to 11 cycles. TCRdb ran MiXCR on the 5' RACE reads and lists one entry per CDR3 protein. The table has about 970,000 distinct CDR3 sequences, 51% seen once. The source material was blood. Every receptor here comes from a woman between 55 and 75 years old in good health.

The chain's CDR3 is CASSTGGQNYGYTF. Written as DNA, the CDR3 is TGTGCCAGCAGTACCGGCGGTCAGAACTATGGCTACACCTTC. V and J are TRBV6-6 and TRBJ1-2; the D is unclear. With 5 bases removed from V and 2 bases from J, the gap between germline ends came to 12 bases. The CDR3 spans 14 residues. From germline, CDR1 is MNHNY and CDR2 SVGAGI (reference sequence).

This clonotype was recorded a few times. The CDR3 bases are TGTGCCAGCACCCCACAGGGGGTGAGGAACGAGCAGTACTTC. It is translated as CASTPQGVRNEQYF. The chain employs TRBV12-3 or TRBV12-4 and TRBJ2-7, with 8 positions matching TRBD1. This CDR3 is built from 14 residues. Unmatched junction bases numbered 10, after V lost 7 bases and J lost 5 bases.

The CDR3 nucleotides are TGTGCCAGCAGTATGGACAGGGCCAGCTCCTACGAGCAGTACTTC. This gives the protein CASSMDRASSYEQYF. The chain combines TRBV28 with TRBJ2-7, with 8 bases identical to TRBD1. This CDR3 contains 15 residues. V lost 5 bases and J lost 0; bases outside the gene matches: 6. Germline lookup yields CDR1 MDHEN and CDR2 SYDVKM.